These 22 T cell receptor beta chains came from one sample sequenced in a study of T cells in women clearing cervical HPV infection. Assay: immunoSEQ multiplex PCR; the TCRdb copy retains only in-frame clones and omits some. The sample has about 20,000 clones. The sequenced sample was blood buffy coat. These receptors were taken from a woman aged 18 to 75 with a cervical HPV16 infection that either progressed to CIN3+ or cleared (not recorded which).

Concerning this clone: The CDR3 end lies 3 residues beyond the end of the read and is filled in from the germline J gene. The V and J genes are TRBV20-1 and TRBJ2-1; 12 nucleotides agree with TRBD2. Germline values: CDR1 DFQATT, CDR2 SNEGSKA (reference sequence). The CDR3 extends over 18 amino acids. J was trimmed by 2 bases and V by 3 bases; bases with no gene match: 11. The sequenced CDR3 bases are TGCAGTGCTAGTGATCCTAGCGGGAGGGCCGGAACCTACAATGAG. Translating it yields CSASDPSGRAGTYNE. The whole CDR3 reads CSASDPSGRAGTYNEQFF.

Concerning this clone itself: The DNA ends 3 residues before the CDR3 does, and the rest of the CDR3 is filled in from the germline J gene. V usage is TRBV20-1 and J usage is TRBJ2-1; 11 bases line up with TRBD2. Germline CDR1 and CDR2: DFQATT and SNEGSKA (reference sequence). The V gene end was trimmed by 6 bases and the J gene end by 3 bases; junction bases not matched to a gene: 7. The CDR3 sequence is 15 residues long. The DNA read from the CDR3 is TGCAGTGCGGGGGGTGGGACTAGCGGCTACAATGAG. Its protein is CSAGGGTSGYNE. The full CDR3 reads CSAGGGTSGYNEQFF.

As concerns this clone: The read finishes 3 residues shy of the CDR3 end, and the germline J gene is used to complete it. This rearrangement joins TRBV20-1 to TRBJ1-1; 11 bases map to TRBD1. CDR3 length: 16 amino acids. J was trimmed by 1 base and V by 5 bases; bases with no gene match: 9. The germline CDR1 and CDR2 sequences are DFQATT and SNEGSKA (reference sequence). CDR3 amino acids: CSAQPGTGGGNTEAFF. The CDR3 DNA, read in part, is TGCAGTGCTCAGCCCGGGACAGGGGGAGGGAACACTGAA.

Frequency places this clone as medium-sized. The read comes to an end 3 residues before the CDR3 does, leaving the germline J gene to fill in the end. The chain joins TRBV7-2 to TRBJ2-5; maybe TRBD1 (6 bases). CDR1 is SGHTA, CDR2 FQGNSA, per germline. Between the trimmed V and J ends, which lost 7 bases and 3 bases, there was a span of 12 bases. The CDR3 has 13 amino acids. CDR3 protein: CASNLYREETQYF. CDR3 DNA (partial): TGTGCCAGCAACCTCTACAGGGAAGAGACC.

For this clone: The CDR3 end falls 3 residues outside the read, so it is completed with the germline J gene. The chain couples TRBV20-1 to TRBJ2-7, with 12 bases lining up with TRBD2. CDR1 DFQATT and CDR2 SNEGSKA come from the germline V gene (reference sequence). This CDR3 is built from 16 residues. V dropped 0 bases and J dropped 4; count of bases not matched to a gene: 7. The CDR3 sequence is CSARDLLAGGGYEQYF. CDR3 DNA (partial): TGCAGTGCTAGAGATCTCCTAGCGGGAGGGGGGTACGAG.

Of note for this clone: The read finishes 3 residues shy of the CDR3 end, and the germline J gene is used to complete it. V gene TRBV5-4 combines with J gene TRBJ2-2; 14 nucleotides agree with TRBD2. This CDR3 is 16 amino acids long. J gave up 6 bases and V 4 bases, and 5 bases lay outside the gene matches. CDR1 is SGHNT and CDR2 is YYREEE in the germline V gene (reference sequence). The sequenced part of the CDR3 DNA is TGTGCCAGCAGCGCGGGACTAGCGGGAGTCCCCGGGGAG. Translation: CASSAGLAGVPGE. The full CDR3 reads CASSAGLAGVPGELFF.

The CDR3 bases that were read are TGTGCCAGCAGCTTAGGGACAGATTACAATGAG. It is translated as CASSLGTDYNE. The complete CDR3 reads CASSLGTDYNEQFF. The V call is TRBV7-9, the J call TRBJ2-1, with D possibly being TRBD1 (6 bases). The read is 3 residues too short to cover the CDR3 end, so that end is filled in from the germline J gene. In germline, CDR1 is SEHNR, CDR2 FQNEAQ (reference sequence). The CDR3 extends over 14 amino acids. Trimming shortened V by 1 base and J by 4 bases, and 8 bases separated the two germline ends.

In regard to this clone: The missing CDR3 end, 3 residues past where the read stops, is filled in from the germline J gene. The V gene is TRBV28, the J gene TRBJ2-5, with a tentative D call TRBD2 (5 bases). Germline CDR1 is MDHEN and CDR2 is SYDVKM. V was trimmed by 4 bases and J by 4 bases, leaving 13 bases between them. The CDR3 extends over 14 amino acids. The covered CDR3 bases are TGTGCCAGCAGTTCCCGAGGGCGTTTAGAGACC. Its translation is CASSSRGRLET. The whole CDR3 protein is CASSSRGRLETQYF.

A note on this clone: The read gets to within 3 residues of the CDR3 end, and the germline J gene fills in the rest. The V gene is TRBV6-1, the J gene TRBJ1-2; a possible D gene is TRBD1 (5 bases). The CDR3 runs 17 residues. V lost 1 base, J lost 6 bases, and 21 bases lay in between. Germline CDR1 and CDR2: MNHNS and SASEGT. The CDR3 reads CASSEVVGRAPVDGYTF. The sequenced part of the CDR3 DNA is TGTGCCAGCAGTGAAGTAGTGGGGCGCGCACCGGTTGATGGC.

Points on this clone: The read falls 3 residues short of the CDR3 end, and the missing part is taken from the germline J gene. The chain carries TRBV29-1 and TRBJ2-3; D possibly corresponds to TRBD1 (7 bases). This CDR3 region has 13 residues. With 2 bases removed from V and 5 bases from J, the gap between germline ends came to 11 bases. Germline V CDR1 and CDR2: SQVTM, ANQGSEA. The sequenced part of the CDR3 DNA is TGCAGCGTTGAAAGGGGGCGGGGAGATACG. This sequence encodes CSVERGRGDT. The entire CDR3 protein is CSVERGRGDTQYF.

The CDR3 bases that were read are TGTGCCAGCAGCTTGGTGGAGGGGGCCCAGACC. Translated, it gives CASSLVEGAQT. In full, the CDR3 reads CASSLVEGAQTQYF. The chain uses TRBV7-2 and TRBJ2-5, with a tentative D call TRBD1 (7 bases). The read halts 3 residues ahead of the CDR3 end, with the missing end drawn from the germline J gene. Trimming removed 3 bases from V and 6 bases from J, with 14 bases in between. Germline V CDR1 and CDR2: SGHTA, FQGNSA. The CDR3 covers 14 residues.

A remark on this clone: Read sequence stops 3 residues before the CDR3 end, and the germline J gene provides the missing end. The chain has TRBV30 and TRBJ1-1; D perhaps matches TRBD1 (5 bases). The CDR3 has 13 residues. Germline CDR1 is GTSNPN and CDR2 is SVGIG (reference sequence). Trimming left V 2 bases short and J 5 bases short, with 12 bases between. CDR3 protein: CAWSLSRATEAFF. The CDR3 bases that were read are TGTGCCTGGAGTTTATCCAGGGCGACTGAA.

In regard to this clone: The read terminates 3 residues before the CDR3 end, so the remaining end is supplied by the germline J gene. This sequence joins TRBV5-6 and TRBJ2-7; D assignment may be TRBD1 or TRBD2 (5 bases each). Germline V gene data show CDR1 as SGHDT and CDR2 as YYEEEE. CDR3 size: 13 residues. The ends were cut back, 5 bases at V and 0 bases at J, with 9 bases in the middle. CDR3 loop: CASRKGSSYEQYF. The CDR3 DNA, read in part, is TGTGCCAGCAGAAAGGGGAGCTCCTACGAG.

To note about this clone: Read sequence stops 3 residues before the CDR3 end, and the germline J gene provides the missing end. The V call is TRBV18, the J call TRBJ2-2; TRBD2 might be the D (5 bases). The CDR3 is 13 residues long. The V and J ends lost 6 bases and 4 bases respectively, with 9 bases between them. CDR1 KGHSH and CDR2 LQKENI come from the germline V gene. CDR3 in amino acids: CASSQEGTGELFF. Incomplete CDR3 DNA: TGTGCCAGCTCCCAAGAGGGCACCGGGGAG. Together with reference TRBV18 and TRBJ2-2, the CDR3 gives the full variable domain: NAGVMQNPRHLVRRRGQEARLRCSPMKGHSHVYWYRQLPEEGLKFMVYLQKENIIDESGMPKERFSAEFPKEGPSILRIQQVVRGDSAAYFCASSQEGTGELFFGEGSRLTVL.

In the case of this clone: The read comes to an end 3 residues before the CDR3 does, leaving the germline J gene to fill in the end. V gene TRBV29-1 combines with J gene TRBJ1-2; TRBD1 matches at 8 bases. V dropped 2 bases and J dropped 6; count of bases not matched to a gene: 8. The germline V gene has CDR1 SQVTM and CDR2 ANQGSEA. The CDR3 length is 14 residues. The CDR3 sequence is CSVERDRGEDGYTF. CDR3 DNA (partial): TGCAGCGTTGAACGAGACAGGGGAGAAGATGGC.

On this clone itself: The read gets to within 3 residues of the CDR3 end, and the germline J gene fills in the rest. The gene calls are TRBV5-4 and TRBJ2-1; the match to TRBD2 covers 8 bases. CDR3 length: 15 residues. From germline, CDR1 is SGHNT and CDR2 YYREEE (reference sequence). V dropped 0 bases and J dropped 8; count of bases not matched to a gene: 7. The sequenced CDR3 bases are TGTGCCAGCAGCTTGGCCAGCGGGAGAGGAGATGAG. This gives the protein CASSLASGRGDE. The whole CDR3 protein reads CASSLASGRGDEQFF.

The part of the CDR3 DNA that was read is TGTGCCAGCAGTTACGTCGGGACTAGCGGGAGCACCGAG. Protein product: CASSYVGTSGSTE. The full CDR3 protein is CASSYVGTSGSTEQYF. The genes are TRBV6-2 or TRBV6-3 and TRBJ2-7, with 14 bases aligning to TRBD2. Read data end 3 residues before the CDR3 end; the end is taken from the germline J gene. V gave up 2 bases and J gave up 6 bases; unmatched junction bases: 6. The CDR3 loop spans 16 amino acids. CDR1 and CDR2 (germline): MNHEY, SVGEGT.

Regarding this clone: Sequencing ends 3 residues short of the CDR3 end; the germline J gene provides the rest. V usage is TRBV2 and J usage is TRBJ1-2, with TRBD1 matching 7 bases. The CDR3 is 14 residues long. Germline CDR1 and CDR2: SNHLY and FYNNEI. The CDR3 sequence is CASSEGVETGGYTF. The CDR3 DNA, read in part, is TGTGCCAGCAGTGAGGGGGTGGAGACAGGGGGC.

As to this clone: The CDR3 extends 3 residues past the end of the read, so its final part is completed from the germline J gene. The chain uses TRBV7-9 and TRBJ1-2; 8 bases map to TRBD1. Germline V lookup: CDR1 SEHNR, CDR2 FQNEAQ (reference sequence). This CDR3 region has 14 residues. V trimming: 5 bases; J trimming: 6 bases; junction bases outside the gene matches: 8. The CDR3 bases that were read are TGTGCCAGCAGCCACAAGGACAGGGTCCATGGC. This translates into CASSHKDRVHG. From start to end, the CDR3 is CASSHKDRVHGYTF.

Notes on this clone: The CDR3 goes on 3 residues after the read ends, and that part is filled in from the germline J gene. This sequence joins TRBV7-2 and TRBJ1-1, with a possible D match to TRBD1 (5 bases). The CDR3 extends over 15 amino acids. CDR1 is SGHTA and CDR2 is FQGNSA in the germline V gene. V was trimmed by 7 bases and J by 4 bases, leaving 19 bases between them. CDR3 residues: CASNTPWGDPTEAFF. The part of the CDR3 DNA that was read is TGTGCCAGCAACACCCCCTGGGGGGACCCCACTGAA.

CDR3 sequence reads: CASSWDRNYEQYF. The part of the CDR3 DNA that was read is TGTGCCAGCAGCTGGGACAGGAACTACGAG. This chain connects TRBV7-9 to TRBJ2-7, with 8 positions matching TRBD1. Read sequence stops 3 residues before the CDR3 end, and the germline J gene provides the missing end. Germline V CDR1 and CDR2: SEHNR, FQNEAQ (reference sequence). V lost 4 bases, J lost 3 bases, and 2 bases stayed unmatched. The CDR3 spans 13 residues.

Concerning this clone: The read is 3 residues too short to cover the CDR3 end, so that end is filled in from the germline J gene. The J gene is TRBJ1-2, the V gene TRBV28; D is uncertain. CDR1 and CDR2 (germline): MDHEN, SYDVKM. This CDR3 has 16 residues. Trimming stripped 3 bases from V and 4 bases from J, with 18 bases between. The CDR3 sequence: CASSFAGGQPLYGYTF. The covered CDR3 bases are TGTGCCAGCAGTTTCGCGGGAGGTCAGCCACTCTATGGC.